Listed here are 13 T cell receptor beta chains from one sample, sequenced in a study of prognosis after radiotherapy for stage I lung cancer. Template was genomic DNA; TCR beta CDR3 amplified in two multiplex PCR rounds. Each TRBV and TRBJ gene had its own primer in the first PCR round. One entry per CDR3 protein results from TCRdb running MiXCR on the multiplex PCR reads. Of tens of thousands of distinct CDR3 sequences listed, roughly 40% are singletons. Sequenced material: PBMCs, taken before or after stereotactic body radiation therapy (not recorded which). Receptors were obtained from a donor older than 45 with non-small cell lung cancer.

This clonotype was detected ten times or more. The chain combines TRBV11-2 with TRBJ2-7, with 9 bases identical to TRBD1. Germline lookup yields CDR1 SGHAT and CDR2 FQNNGV. The length of the CDR3 is 15 residues. V lost 4 bases and J lost 2; bases outside the gene matches: 6. DNA for the CDR3: TGTGCCAGCAGCTCGGGGACAGGGCGGACCTACGAGCAGTACTTC. Translating gives CASSSGTGRTYEQYF.

In its sample, this clonotype is medium-sized. The chain joins TRBV20-1 to TRBJ2-1; TRBD2 is a possible D gene (6 bases). CDR3 length: 16 residues. V shed 0 bases and J shed 0 bases, with 12 bases lying between them. Germline-derived CDR1 and CDR2 are DFQATT and SNEGSKA (reference sequence). The CDR3 bases are TGCAGTGCTAGAGATTGGGTGACTAGCTCCTACAATGAGCAGTTCTTC. This gives the protein CSARDWVTSSYNEQFF.

In its sample, this clonotype was seen many times. This chain uses TRBV10-3 with TRBJ1-2; 10 bases are shared with TRBD1. The junction had 8 bases not matched to a gene; V was cut back by 0 bases and J by 7 bases. The V gene's germline CDR1 is ENHRY and CDR2 SYGVKD. This CDR3 contains 16 residues. The CDR3 reads CAISESDRGGFRGYTF. CDR3 coding DNA: TGTGCCATCAGTGAGTCGGACAGGGGGGGCTTTCGTGGCTACACCTTC.

This clonotype was counted many times. J is TRBJ1-2 and V is TRBV30; no clear D gene. The germline V gene encodes CDR1 GTSNPN and CDR2 SVGIG (reference sequence). V was trimmed by 6 bases and J by 3 bases, leaving 17 bases between them. The CDR3 has 14 amino acids. The DNA for the CDR3 is TGTGCCTGTATTAAGAACGACGGCTACTATGGCTACACCTTC. Residues: CACIKNDGYYGYTF. Together with reference TRBV30 and TRBJ1-2, the CDR3 gives the full variable domain: SQTIHQWPATLVQPVGSPLSLECTVEGTSNPNLYWYRQAAGRGLQLLFYSVGIGQISSEVPQNLSASRPQDRQFILSSKKLLLSDSGFYLCACIKNDGYYGYTFGSGTRLTVV.

This clonotype was recorded many times. The chain joins TRBV28 to TRBJ2-7, with 11 bases aligning to TRBD2. This CDR3 is 14 amino acids long. V shed 5 bases, J shed 8 bases, and the junction held 8 bases outside the gene matches. Germline CDR1 MDHEN, CDR2 SYDVKM. DNA of the CDR3: TGTGCCAGCAGTATACCCGGGACTAGCGGCAAGCAGTACTTC. This codes for CASSIPGTSGKQYF. Based on the CDR3 plus reference TRBV28 and TRBJ2-7, the full variable domain is DVKVTQSSRYLVKRTGEKVFLECVQDMDHENMFWYRQDPGLGLRLIYFSYDVKMKEKGDIPEGYSVSREKKERFSLILESASTNQTSMYLCASSIPGTSGKQYFGPGTRLTVT.

This clonotype ranks as medium-sized. The chain uses TRBV12-3 or TRBV12-4 and TRBJ2-7; TRBD1 or TRBD2 may be the D gene (5 bases each). The ends were cut back, 6 bases at V and 2 bases at J, with 14 bases in the middle. The CDR3 totals 14 residues. The CDR3 sequence: CASRVGTDAYEQYF. The CDR3, as DNA: TGTGCCAGCAGGGTGGGGACCGATGCCTACGAGCAGTACTTC.

There are many counts of this clonotype. This sequence joins TRBV19 and TRBJ2-3; D ambiguous. CDR1 and CDR2 (germline): LNHDA, SQIVND (reference sequence). The CDR3 runs 15 residues. The V end lost 6 bases, the J end lost 0 bases, and 13 bases lay between the germline ends. The CDR3 coding sequence is TGTGCCAGTAGATCGAGGAACTATAGCACAGATACGCAGTATTTT. It yields the protein CASRSRNYSTDTQYF.

The V call is TRBV20-1, the J call TRBJ2-5; 7 bases agree with TRBD2. The CDR3 consists of 14 residues. Trimming removed 6 bases from V and 4 bases from J; junction bases left unmatched: 11. CDR1 and CDR2 from the germline V gene are DFQATT and SNEGSKA (reference sequence). This chain's CDR3 is CSATGLVEGETQYF. The CDR3 DNA follows: TGCAGTGCAACCGGACTAGTGGAGGGAGAGACCCAGTACTTC.

This clonotype was detected many times. The J gene is TRBJ1-2, the V gene TRBV19, with 8 bases lining up with TRBD1. Looked up from germline, CDR1 is LNHDA and CDR2 is SQIVND (reference sequence). CDR3 length: 15 residues. V was clipped by 4 bases and J by 7 bases; unmatched bases: 11. DNA for the CDR3: TGTGCCAGTAGTACTTCCCACCGGACAGGGTTTGGCTACACCTTC. Its protein is CASSTSHRTGFGYTF.

This rearrangement joins TRBV28 to TRBJ2-5; perhaps TRBD2 as D (6 bases). Germline CDR1 and CDR2: MDHEN and SYDVKM. CDR3 length: 15 residues. V gave up 9 bases and J gave up 5 bases, with 22 bases separating them. DNA of the CDR3: TGTGCCAGTAGAGGGGTTGGGAGGTCCGGGGAGACCCAGTACTTC. This sequence encodes CASRGVGRSGETQYF.

This clonotype has ten or more counts. V is TRBV28 and J is TRBJ1-2; D call uncertain. From germline, CDR1 is MDHEN and CDR2 SYDVKM. The CDR3 extends over 16 amino acids. The ends were cut back, 4 bases at V and 0 bases at J, with 15 bases in the middle. CDR3 region: CASSSPAWEANYGYTF. The CDR3, as DNA: TGTGCCAGCAGTTCCCCGGCCTGGGAGGCTAACTATGGCTACACCTTC.

V and J are TRBV11-3 and TRBJ2-1; 10 nucleotides line up with TRBD1. This CDR3 spans 15 amino acids. CDR1 is SGHNT, CDR2 YENEEA, per germline. J was trimmed by 8 bases and V by 0 bases; bases with no gene match: 4. In nucleotides, the CDR3 is TGTGCCAGCAGCTTAGATGGAGGACAGGGGGATGAGCAGTTCTTC. It specifies CASSLDGGQGDEQFF.

This clonotype was observed many times. The CDR3: CASSLPGQGNIQYF. For the CDR3, the DNA is TGTGCCAGCAGCCTTCCGGGACAGGGGAACATTCAGTACTTC. V is TRBV9 and J is TRBJ2-4; 10 bases align to TRBD1. Trimming cost V 4 bases and J 7 bases; bases outside gene matches: 5. Germline CDR1 reads SGDLS; CDR2 reads YYNGEE. The CDR3 has 14 residues.